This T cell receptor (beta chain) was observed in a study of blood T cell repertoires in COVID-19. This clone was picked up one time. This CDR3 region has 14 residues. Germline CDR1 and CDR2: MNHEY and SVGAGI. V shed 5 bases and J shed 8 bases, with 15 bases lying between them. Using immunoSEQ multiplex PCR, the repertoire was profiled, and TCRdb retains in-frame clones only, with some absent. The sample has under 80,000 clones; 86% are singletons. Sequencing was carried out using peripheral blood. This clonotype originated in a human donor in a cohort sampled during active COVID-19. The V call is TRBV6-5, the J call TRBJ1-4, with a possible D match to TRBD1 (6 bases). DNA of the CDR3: TGTGCCAGCAGTACTGGACGGGGACACGAAAAACTGTTTTTT. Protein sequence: CASSTGRGHEKLFF.